Reported below is one T cell receptor beta chain. Its antigen is still unknown. The sample is drawn from a study of cytomegalovirus exposure and HLA in healthy donors. Whole-study results and caveats: In a later analysis, productive TCRs from donors in an Asian-associated ancestry cluster reportedly carried fewer N-insertions than the cohort mean. It was reportedly the case that the classifier diagnosed cytomegalovirus status with high specificity and sensitivity.

PCR primers comprised 60 Vbeta and 13 Jbeta primers. The table came from immunoSEQ multiplex PCR; TCRdb's copy has only in-frame clones and leaves some out. The data contain about 160,000 clones, about 80% of them singletons. This receptor was obtained from a woman aged 50 to 60 in good health and CMV-seronegative. Sequencing used PBMCs.

CDR3 region: CATSGPPAAYINEQFF. CDR3 in DNA: TGTGCCACATCGGGTCCACCGGCCGCATACATCAATGAGCAGTTCTTC. The chain is built from TRBV5-4 and TRBJ2-1; D gene uncertain. Trimming took 9 bases from V and 6 from J, leaving 25 bases between them. Germline V gene sequence: CDR1 SGHNT, CDR2 YYREEE (reference sequence). The CDR3 contains 16 residues.